Listed below are T cell receptor beta chains from one sample, sequenced in a study of T cell changes during pregnancy in multiple sclerosis. The protocol was immunoSEQ multiplex PCR, while the TCRdb copy is restricted to in-frame clones and leaves out a portion. The sample has around 77,000 clones, 85% to 95% seen once. Source: peripheral blood, taken in the third trimester of pregnancy. These receptor sequences come from a female donor with multiple sclerosis, enrolled in a pregnancy study. The CDR3 runs from the conserved cysteine through the conserved F or W. The D gene is left open where the match is weak. Clone size is stated in some rows and not others, as once, few, many or a class when expanded.

v_gene	d_gene	abundance	j_gene	CDR3nt	CDR3aa
TRBV18	.	.	TRBJ1-1	TGTGCCAGCTCACCACTGTCCGTGAGGTCCGCGCGAACTGAAGCTTTCTTT	CASSPLSVRSARTEAFF
TRBV10-3	TRBD2	.	TRBJ2-1	TGTGCCATCAGTGGGCCTAGCGGGAGGGCCCGGGGTGAGCAGTTCTTC	CAISGPSGRARGEQFF
TRBV2	TRBD2	.	TRBJ2-2	TGTGCCAGCAGTGAATGGAGCGGGACGGCGGAGACCGGGGAGCTGTTTTTT	CASSEWSGTAETGELFF
TRBV7-9	TRBD2	.	TRBJ2-1	TGTGCCAGCAGCTTAGCGGGAGGGTTCTACAATGAGCAGTTCTTC	CASSLAGGFYNEQFF
TRBV4-2	TRBD1	.	TRBJ1-3	TGTGCCAGCAGCCGCCCGACAGGGTATGGAAACACCATATATTTT	CASSRPTGYGNTIYF
TRBV5-1	TRBD2	.	TRBJ2-1	TGCGCCAGCAGACTAGCGGGCTCCTACAATGAGCAGTTCTTC	CASRLAGSYNEQFF
TRBV19	.	.	TRBJ2-1	TGTGCCAGTAGCCTCGGGGGGCATATGTATGAGCAGTTCTTC	CASSLGGHMYEQFF
TRBV11-2	TRBD2	once	TRBJ2-1	TGTGCCAGCAGCCTACTCTCTGGGGCTAGCGGGAGAGGCAATGAGCAGTTCTTC	CASSLLSGASGRGNEQFF
TRBV28	.	once	TRBJ1-3	TGTGCCAGCAGTTACAGAGGAAACACCATATATTTT	CASSYRGNTIYF
TRBV19	TRBD1	.	TRBJ1-5	TGTGCCAGTAGTATAGATACGACAGGGTGGAGCAATCAGCCCCAGCATTTT	CASSIDTTGWSNQPQHF
TRBV2	TRBD1	.	TRBJ1-3	TGTGCCAGCAGTCGGGACAGCGGAGGGGTGACCACCATATATTTT	CASSRDSGGVTTIYF
TRBV7-9	.	.	TRBJ2-5	TGTGCCAGCAGCTTATGGCGGAGAGGGTTGGAGACCCAGTACTTC	CASSLWRRGLETQYF
TRBV7-2	.	.	TRBJ2-7	TGTGCCAGCAGCCCCGGACGGGCTAGCGCCTACTACGAGCAGTACTTC	CASSPGRASAYYEQYF
TRBV28	TRBD1	.	TRBJ1-5	TGTGCCAGTGACAGGGGGAATCAGCCCCAGCATTTT	CASDRGNQPQHF
TRBV19	TRBD1	few	TRBJ1-1	TGTGCCACCAACAGGGGCCAGAACACTGAAGCTTTCTTT	CATNRGQNTEAFF
TRBV5-1	TRBD2	.	TRBJ2-5	TGCGCCAGCAGCCCGGGACTAGCGGGAGGGCCAGCCGTGCCGGAGACCCAGTACTTC	CASSPGLAGGPAVPETQYF
TRBV11-2	TRBD1	.	TRBJ2-1	TGTGCCAGCAGTGACAGGGGGCGAGAGCAGTTCTTC	CASSDRGREQFF
TRBV27	.	few	TRBJ1-5	TGTGCCAGCAGTTTATCGACAGCTGGGAATCAGCCCCAGCATTTT	CASSLSTAGNQPQHF
TRBV6-1	TRBD1	.	TRBJ2-5	TGTGCCAGCAGTTTCCAGACAGGGGAACAAGAGACCCAGTACTTC	CASSFQTGEQETQYF
TRBV10-3	.	.	TRBJ1-2	TGTGCCATCAGAGGGGATAGATACGGCGGCTACACCTTC	CAIRGDRYGGYTF
TRBV11-2	.	.	TRBJ2-2	TGTGCCAGCAGCTTTAGTCCAGGGACGAACACCGGGGAGCTGTTTTTT	CASSFSPGTNTGELFF
TRBV19	TRBD1	.	TRBJ1-1	TGTGCCAGTAGTGCCGACAGGGAGTTTGAAGCTTTCTTT	CASSADREFEAFF
TRBV7-9	.	.	TRBJ1-3	TGTGCCAGCAGCCCTAAGCAGGGATCTGGAAACACCATATATTTT	CASSPKQGSGNTIYF
TRBV4-3	TRBD2	.	TRBJ2-3	TGCGCCAGCAGCCCCACTAGCGGCTTCACAGATACGCAGTATTTT	CASSPTSGFTDTQYF
TRBV2	TRBD1	.	TRBJ1-1	TGTGCCAGCAGGGGACAGGGCGAGGGCACTGAAGCTTTCTTT	CASRGQGEGTEAFF
TRBV7-3	.	.	TRBJ1-1	TGTGCCAGCAGCCCTACAGGGAACACTGAAGCTTTCTTT	CASSPTGNTEAFF
TRBV7-2	.	.	TRBJ1-2	TGTGCCAGCAGCTCAATACAGGGTTTAGGCTACACCTTC	CASSSIQGLGYTF
TRBV29-1	TRBD1	.	TRBJ2-7	TGCAGAGATACAGGGGCCTACGCGCAGTACTTC	CRDTGAYAQYF
TRBV7-2	.	.	TRBJ2-3	TGTGCCAGCAGCTTTACCCTCGTAAGGGAGGCAGATACGCAGTATTTT	CASSFTLVREADTQYF
TRBV27	.	.	TRBJ1-2	TGTGCCAGCAGTTTCCGGGGAATGTATGGCTACACCTTC	CASSFRGMYGYTF
TRBV6-1	TRBD2	.	TRBJ2-1	TGTGCCAGCAGTGAGCGGACGGGAGGAGAGGGTGAGCAGTTCTTC	CASSERTGGEGEQFF